The T cell receptor beta chain under discussion was sequenced for a study of T cells in Graves' hyperthyroidism and ophthalmopathy. This CDR3 has 16 amino acids. V gave up 4 bases and J gave up 5 bases; unmatched junction bases: 10. CDR1 is SGDLS and CDR2 is YYNGEE in the germline V gene. Patients showing uncontrolled infection, other autoimmune disease, pregnancy or lactation were ineligible. Clinicians diagnosed patients from clinical symptoms, serum thyroxine and TRAb, thyroid ultrasound and orbital computed tomography. A note on this clonotype: Its target is not known.

RNA transcripts gave rise to amplified TCR beta CDR3 regions. First-round RT-PCR of the TCR CDR3 relied on the HTBI primer set. TCRdb reprocessed the multiplex PCR reads via MiXCR and lists one record per CDR3 protein. The table records hundreds of thousands of distinct CDR3 sequences, 45% of them present only once. Study-level results: The model forecast ophthalmopathy, anticipating it by a median around 6.5 months before onset. Also found in blood were most expanded thyroid clonotypes above 0.001.

The chain couples TRBV9 to TRBJ2-2; 8 bases align to TRBD2. The specimen was peripheral blood or thyroid tissue (not recorded which). The sequence was obtained from an adult man with Graves' disease, either hyperthyroidism or ophthalmopathy (not recorded which). The CDR3 here is CASSPLAGFGTGELFF. CDR3 DNA: TGTGCCAGCAGCCCTCTAGCGGGTTTCGGAACCGGGGAGCTGTTTTTT. The entire variable domain, with the rest obtained from reference TRBV9 and TRBJ2-2, is as follows: DSGVTQTPKHLITATGQRVTLRCSPRSGDLSVYWYQQSLDQGLQFLIQYYNGEERAKGNILERFSAQQFPDLHSELNLSSLELGDSALYFCASSPLAGFGTGELFFGEGSRLTVL.